The 22 T cell receptor beta chains given below trace back to one sample, sequenced in a study of blood T cells in healthy people across ages. It was with a sample-barcoded 5' primer and a J-beta primer mix that a second PCR of roughly 6 to 11 cycles was run. TCRdb recomputed calls from the 5' RACE reads with MiXCR, one row per CDR3 protein. The profile covers roughly 700,000 distinct CDR3 sequences, with around 48% appearing a single time and 30% to 35% taken by the ten largest. The sequenced material came from blood. These receptors were obtained from an older woman in good health.

This clonotype was detected only once. The chain uses TRBV20-1 and TRBJ2-7, with 8 bases fitting TRBD1. V was pared by 6 bases and J by 4 bases, with 11 bases of the junction left unmatched. Germline CDR1 DFQATT, CDR2 SNEGSKA (reference sequence). The CDR3 runs 14 residues. This CDR3 reads CSAADRVFSYEQYF. CDR3 DNA: TGCAGTGCCGCGGACAGGGTGTTCTCTTACGAGCAGTACTTC.

The V and J genes are TRBV7-2 and TRBJ1-2, with TRBD1 as a possible D gene (5 bases). Per germline, CDR1 SGHTA and CDR2 FQGNSA. Trimming left V 7 bases short and J 4 bases short, with 16 bases between. The CDR3 spans 14 residues. The CDR3 region is CASTPPGASYGYTF. The DNA of the CDR3 is TGTGCCAGCACCCCTCCCGGGGCCAGCTATGGCTACACCTTC.

The J gene is TRBJ2-7, the V gene TRBV6-1, with D uncertain. The germline V and J ends were trimmed by 4 bases and 3 bases, with 13 bases remaining between them. The germline V gene has CDR1 MNHNS and CDR2 SASEGT. This CDR3 spans 14 amino acids. The DNA for the CDR3 is TGTGCCAGCAGTGCCCTAGGAGCGTTCTACGAGCAGTACTTC. Its protein is CASSALGAFYEQYF.

This clonotype was picked up a small number of times. The chain recombines TRBV7-9 with TRBJ1-5; D may be TRBD1 (5 bases). V was trimmed by 4 bases and J by 4 bases, leaving 14 bases between them. Germline V gene data show CDR1 as SEHNR and CDR2 as FQNEAQ (reference sequence). The CDR3 is 15 residues long. The DNA of the CDR3 is TGTGCCAGCAGCTCTTCGACAGTTGGAAATCAGCCCCAGCATTTT. It encodes CASSSSTVGNQPQHF.

This sequence joins TRBV6-5 and TRBJ2-5; D gene uncertain. The V end was cut by 0 bases, the J end by 4 bases, with 9 bases between. CDR3 length: 14 amino acids. Germline-derived CDR1 and CDR2 are MNHEY and SVGAGI. The CDR3 loop is CASSYSRVRETQYF. CDR3 nucleotide sequence: TGTGCCAGCAGTTACTCGAGAGTTCGAGAGACCCAGTACTTC.

As regards this clonotype: With a much larger clone just one base away, this may be a read error. This rearrangement joins TRBV5-6 to TRBJ2-1; either TRBD1 or TRBD2 may supply D (5 bases each). CDR1 SGHDT and CDR2 YYEEEE come from the germline V gene. V was trimmed by 5 bases and J by 0 bases, leaving 15 bases between them. This CDR3 spans 16 amino acids. In DNA, the CDR3 is TGTGCCAGCAGACCTATAGTGGGACGCTCCTACAATGAGCAGTTCTTC. It codes for CASRPIVGRSYNEQFF.

CDR3 nucleotide sequence: TGCAGCGTGGGGGCCAAGAACGAGCAGTACTTC. This sequence encodes CSVGAKNEQYF. The chain joins TRBV29-1 to TRBJ2-7; the D gene is possibly TRBD1 (6 bases). V was pared by 6 bases and J by 5 bases, with 11 bases between. Germline V CDR1 and CDR2: SQVTM, ANQGSEA. There are 11 residues in the CDR3.

This clonotype was seen repeatedly, ten times or more. V is TRBV5-1 and J is TRBJ2-2, with TRBD2 as a possible D gene (6 bases). V lost 5 bases and J 3 bases, leaving 11 bases between the germline ends. The CDR3 runs 14 residues. Germline lookup yields CDR1 SGHRS and CDR2 YFSETQ. Written as DNA, the CDR3 is TGCGCCAGCAGTCTAAAGCGGGACACCGGGGAGCTGTTTTTT. It codes for CASSLKRDTGELFF. The full variable domain, completed using reference TRBV5-1 and TRBJ2-2, is KAGVTQTPRYLIKTRGQQVTLSCSPISGHRSVSWYQQTPGQGLQFLFEYFSETQRNKGNFPGRFSGRQFSNSRSEMNVSTLELGDSALYLCASSLKRDTGELFFGEGSRLTVL.

As for this clonotype: The junction and the germline gene differ at one end; a read error may be behind it. The chain combines TRBV20-1 with TRBJ1-4, with 9 bases matching TRBD1. Germline V gene data show CDR1 as DFQATT and CDR2 as SNEGSKA (reference sequence). The CDR3 runs to 18 residues. This CDR3 reads CSARDSQGASTTIEKLFF. The DNA for the CDR3 is TGCAGTGCTAGAGATTCACAGGGGGCTAGCACAACTATTGAAAAACTGTTTTTT.

CDR3 DNA sequence: TGCAGCGTCCGAAGGGGACTAGCGGGGGCCTACGAGCAGTACTTC. It yields the protein CSVRRGLAGAYEQYF. J is TRBJ2-7 and V is TRBV29-1, with 14 bases that match TRBD2. V trimming: 6 bases; J trimming: 2 bases; junction bases outside the gene matches: 6. Germline-derived CDR1 and CDR2 are SQVTM and ANQGSEA. The CDR3 runs 15 residues.

CDR3 region: CSARDSPGEGYTF. The CDR3 DNA reads as TGCAGTGCTAGAGATTCACCAGGGGAGGGCTACACCTTC. The genes are TRBV20-1 and TRBJ1-2; possible D gene TRBD1, 6 bases. Trimming pared 0 bases from V and 8 bases from J, leaving 13 bases between. The CDR3 covers 13 residues. Germline-derived CDR1 and CDR2 are DFQATT and SNEGSKA (reference sequence).

The chain uses TRBV4-3 and TRBJ1-1; possibly TRBD1 for D (5 bases). The CDR3 spans 15 residues. The V end was cut by 0 bases, the J end by 3 bases, with 11 bases between. Germline values: CDR1 LGHNA, CDR2 YSLEER. CDR3 bases: TGCGCCAGCAGCCAAGAGCCGCGAGGGGACACTGAAGCTTTCTTT. It encodes CASSQEPRGDTEAFF.

V usage is TRBV29-1 and J usage is TRBJ1-1, with 7 nucleotides matching TRBD1. The germline CDR1 and CDR2 sequences are SQVTM and ANQGSEA. The ends lost 4 bases at V and 1 base at J; junction bases unmatched: 3. The CDR3 has 13 residues. This CDR3 is CSVVGQPNTEAFF. The CDR3 region has the DNA TGCAGCGTTGTGGGACAGCCGAACACTGAAGCTTTCTTT. The variable domain in full, with the rest retrieved from reference TRBV29-1 and TRBJ1-1, is SAVISQKPSRDICQRGTSLTIQCQVDSQVTMMFWYRQQPGQSLTLIATANQGSEATYESGFVIDKFPISRPNLTFSTLTVSNMSPEDSSIYLCSVVGQPNTEAFFGQGTRLTVV.

This chain links TRBV4-3 with TRBJ2-7, with a possible D match to TRBD1 (6 bases). CDR1 and CDR2 (germline): LGHNA, YSLEER. This CDR3 has 15 amino acids. Trimming pared 0 bases from V and 3 bases from J, leaving 12 bases between. The CDR3 sequence is CASSQETGWLYEQYF. CDR3 bases: TGCGCCAGCAGCCAAGAAACAGGGTGGCTCTACGAGCAGTACTTC.

This clonotype was recorded at least ten times. The rearrangement links TRBV4-2 to TRBJ2-3; the D gene is possibly TRBD1 (6 bases). V was trimmed by 2 bases and J by 1 base, leaving 16 bases between them. Germline values: CDR1 LGHNA, CDR2 YNFKEQ. The CDR3 has 17 amino acids. CDR3 coding DNA: TGTGCCAGCAGCCAAAGCTGGGGTTCAGGGGGCACAGATACGCAGTATTTT. It specifies CASSQSWGSGGTDTQYF.

The chain has TRBV7-3 and TRBJ2-1; D perhaps matches TRBD1 (6 bases). Per germline, CDR1 SGHTA and CDR2 FQGTGA. The CDR3 has 15 residues. V gave up 3 bases and J gave up 7 bases, with 16 bases separating them. The CDR3 DNA reads as TGTGCCAGCAGCTTGCTGGGACAAGTAACAAATGAGCAGTTCTTC. Translation gives CASSLLGQVTNEQFF.

The rearrangement links TRBV3-1 to TRBJ2-1; 8 positions match TRBD1. Germline lookup yields CDR1 LGHDT and CDR2 YNNKEL (reference sequence). Trimming at V came to 8 bases and at J to 6 bases, leaving 9 bases not matched to a gene. There are 14 residues in the CDR3. The CDR3 DNA is TGTGCCAGCGAAGACAGGGGTTTAGGCAATGAGCAGTTCTTC. Encoded protein: CASEDRGLGNEQFF.

This chain connects TRBV2 to TRBJ2-7, with 8 bases matching TRBD2. CDR3 size: 16 residues. Germline-derived CDR1 and CDR2 are SNHLY and FYNNEI. J lost 0 bases, V lost 9 bases, and 13 bases had no gene match. The CDR3 protein is CASPVGGTRSSYEQYF. CDR3 nucleotides: TGTGCCAGTCCGGTCGGGGGGACTAGAAGCTCCTACGAGCAGTACTTC.

The rearrangement joins TRBV9 to TRBJ2-1; D assignment may be TRBD1 or TRBD2 (5 bases each). CDR1 SGDLS and CDR2 YYNGEE come from the germline V gene. This CDR3 comprises 13 residues. Trimming took off 0 bases at V and 10 bases at J, with 11 bases between the two ends. CDR3 bases: TGTGCCAGCAGCGTAGATTGGGGGAGCGAGCAGTTCTTC. Its translation is CASSVDWGSEQFF.

About this clonotype: The junction departs from the called germline gene at one end, perhaps through a read error. This rearrangement joins TRBV7-2 to TRBJ1-4; D might be TRBD1 (6 bases). CDR1 is SGHTA and CDR2 is FQGNSA in the germline V gene. This CDR3 is built from 15 residues. The CDR3 DNA reads TGTGCCAGCAGCTTAGTTGGGACATCGGGTGAAACACTGTTTTTT. Protein product: CASSLVGTSGETLFF.

This chain uses TRBV20-1 with TRBJ1-2; D is uncertain. Germline V gives CDR1 DFQATT, CDR2 SNEGSKA (reference sequence). The V end was cut by 4 bases, the J end by 4 bases, with 10 bases between. There are 12 residues in the CDR3. The CDR3 sequence: CSANNIFYGYTF. CDR3 DNA sequence: TGCAGTGCTAATAATATCTTCTATGGCTACACCTTC.

The chain links TRBV20-1 to TRBJ1-5; tentatively, D is TRBD1 (5 bases). The CDR3 totals 13 residues. Trimming cost V 6 bases and J 8 bases, with 17 bases left between them. CDR1 and CDR2 from the germline V gene are DFQATT and SNEGSKA (reference sequence). The CDR3 reads CSATIGVGEPQHF. The CDR3, as DNA: TGCAGTGCCACTATAGGGGTGGGGGAGCCCCAGCATTTT.